The clone carrying this T cell receptor beta chain was seen just once. Per the original data handling: Reference gene primer amplification yielded estimated nucleated cell counts. The table came from immunoSEQ multiplex PCR; TCRdb's copy has only in-frame clones and leaves some out. That table gives V, J and clone size, and the DNA gave D and trimming. The sample lists 70,000 or so clones, about 85% occurring once. The data were obtained in a study of blood T cell repertoires in COVID-19. Study overall: The United States, Italy and Spain were the sources of the acute and convalescent COVID-19 samples. PBMCs, B-cell-depleted T cells, or T cells provided the cDNA or gDNA that made up the material.

Seattle-derived patients entered the study during active infection and were followed longitudinally. Trimming at V came to 4 bases and at J to 5 bases, leaving 2 bases not matched to a gene. The CDR3 length is 13 residues. Germline V gene data show CDR1 as MGHRA and CDR2 as YSYEKL. J is TRBJ1-1 and V is TRBV4-1, with TRBD1 matching 9 bases. Sequenced material: peripheral blood. This clonotype was obtained from a man aged 50 or older with COVID-19, enrolled during active disease. The CDR3 here is CASSPTGGTEAFF. For the CDR3, the DNA is TGCGCCAGCAGCCCGACAGGGGGAACTGAAGCTTTCTTT.